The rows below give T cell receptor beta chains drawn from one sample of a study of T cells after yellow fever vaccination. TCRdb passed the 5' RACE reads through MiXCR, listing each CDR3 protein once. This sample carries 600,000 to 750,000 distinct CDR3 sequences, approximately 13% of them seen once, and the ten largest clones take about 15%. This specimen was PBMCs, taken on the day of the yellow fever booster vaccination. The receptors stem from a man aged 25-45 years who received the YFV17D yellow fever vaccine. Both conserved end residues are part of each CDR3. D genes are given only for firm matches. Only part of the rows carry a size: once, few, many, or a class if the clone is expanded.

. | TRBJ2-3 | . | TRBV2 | TGTGCCAGCAGTGAGTCCAGCGGACCCCTCACAGATACGCAGTATTTT | CASSESSGPLTDTQYF
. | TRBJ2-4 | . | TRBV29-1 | TGCAGCGTTGAAGTGGCCAGGGGAGACATTCAGTACTTC | CSVEVARGDIQYF
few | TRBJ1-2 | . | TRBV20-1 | TGCAGTGCTAGAGAACCAGACTATGGCTACACCTTC | CSAREPDYGYTF
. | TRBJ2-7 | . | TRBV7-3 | TGTGCCAGCAGCCAAACCCAAAGCGGGCAGCAGTACTTC | CASSQTQSGQQYF
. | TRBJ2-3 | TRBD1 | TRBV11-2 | TGTGCCAGCAGCAGCCGGGACAGGGGGACAGATACGCAGTATTTT | CASSSRDRGTDTQYF
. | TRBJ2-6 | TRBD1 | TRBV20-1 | TGCAGTGCCTCCGGGACAGGCCACTCTGGGGCCAACGTCCTGACTTTC | CSASGTGHSGANVLTF
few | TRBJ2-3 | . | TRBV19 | TGTGCCAGTAGTGGCCGGGACTCTGGGCCAGATACGCAGTATTTT | CASSGRDSGPDTQYF
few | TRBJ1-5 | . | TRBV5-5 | TGTGCCAGCAGCTTAAGCGAATACGATCAGCCCCAGCATTTT | CASSLSEYDQPQHF
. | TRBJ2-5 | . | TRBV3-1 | TGTGCCAGCAGCCAACTCAGGGAAAAGGGAGAGACCCAGTACTTC | CASSQLREKGETQYF
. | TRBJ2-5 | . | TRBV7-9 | TGTGCCAGCAGCCGGGGGCGGGAGCTTACAGAGACCCAGTACTTC | CASSRGRELTETQYF
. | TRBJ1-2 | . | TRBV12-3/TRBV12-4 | TGTGCCAGCAGTTTTGGGTCGCCTGGCGGCTACACCTTC | CASSFGSPGGYTF
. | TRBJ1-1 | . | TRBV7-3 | TGTTCCAGCAGCTTCGGAGGGGGTGAAGCTTTCTTT | CSSSFGGGEAFF
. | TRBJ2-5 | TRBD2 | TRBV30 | TGTGCCTGGACCCTGGGACTACAAGAGACCCAGTACTTC | CAWTLGLQETQYF
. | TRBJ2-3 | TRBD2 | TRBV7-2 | TGTGCCAGCAGCCCTAAACCGAAACTAGCGGGAGGTGAGGGGAGCACAGATACGCAGTATTTT | CASSPKPKLAGGEGSTDTQYF